This T cell receptor (beta chain) was captured in a study of radiation and T cells in renal cell carcinoma. In germline, CDR1 is SNHLY, CDR2 FYNNEI. V shed 7 bases, J shed 3 bases, and the junction held 7 bases outside the gene matches. The CDR3 is 15 amino acids. Sample treatment: 15 Gy SBRT to primary tumor, nephrectomy 4 weeks later. This clone has more than one count but fewer than ten. Its antigen is undetermined. Whole-study findings and limits: Compared with controls, irradiated tumors showed greater TCR clonality.

Data came from immunoSEQ multiplex PCR; TCRdb stores just in-frame clones and leaves some out. The table includes 4,000 to 6,500 clones, approximately 60% detected once. The sequence came from a man aged 55 to 69 with renal cell carcinoma. Sample: tumor tissue, taken from a patient whose treatment included radiotherapy and nephrectomy. The rearrangement links TRBV2 to TRBJ2-2; 8 bases map to TRBD2. The CDR3 nucleotides read TGTGCCAGCACAACCGGGACTAGTTACACCGGGGAGCTGTTTTTT. Its translation is CASTTGTSYTGELFF.